A single sample is the source of the 5 T cell receptor beta chains below, sequenced in a study of T cells in Graves' hyperthyroidism and ophthalmopathy. TCR beta CDR3 sequences were amplified from RNA transcripts. A set of HTBI primers served as the primers for a first-round RT-PCR of the TCR CDR3. TCRdb passed the multiplex PCR reads through MiXCR, listing each CDR3 protein once. The table shows about 320,000 distinct CDR3 sequences, with over 15% occurring only once. Material for sequencing was blood. These receptors were taken from a man aged 25-40 years with Graves' hyperthyroidism.

The chain has TRBV6-1 and TRBJ1-6; D is unresolved. V was cut by 5 bases and J by 11 bases, with 13 bases left in between. CDR3 length: 13 residues. Per the germline V gene, CDR1 is MNHNS and CDR2 is SASEGT. The CDR3 protein is CASSLQGGAPLHF. The DNA for the CDR3 is TGTGCCAGCAGTTTGCAAGGCGGCGCACCCCTCCACTTT.

This chain links TRBV28 with TRBJ2-5, with 8 bases fitting TRBD1. The CDR3 length is 13 residues. The germline CDR1 and CDR2 sequences are MDHEN and SYDVKM. Trimming removed 6 bases from V and 5 bases from J; junction bases left unmatched: 5. The CDR3 DNA is TGTGCCAGCAGCCAGACAGGGGTTGAGACCCAGTACTTC. Its translation: CASSQTGVETQYF.

This clonotype came up many times. The chain employs TRBV2 and TRBJ2-1; a weak D match, TRBD1 (6 bases). The length of the CDR3 is 17 residues. The germline V gene has CDR1 SNHLY and CDR2 FYNNEI. V was trimmed by 2 bases and J by 5 bases, leaving 19 bases between them. The CDR3 is CASSESVLHGQHNEQFF. In nucleotides, the CDR3 is TGTGCCAGCAGTGAAAGTGTATTGCATGGACAGCACAATGAGCAGTTCTTC.

At least ten counts were recorded for this clonotype. This rearrangement joins TRBV5-1 to TRBJ1-4; D may be TRBD1 (5 bases). The CDR3 contains 14 residues. Germline V gives CDR1 SGHRS, CDR2 YFSETQ. V shed 4 bases and J shed 6 bases, with 13 bases lying between them. CDR3 coding DNA: TGCGCCAGCAGCACGGGGCCGGGGGATGAAAAACTGTTTTTT. Amino acids: CASSTGPGDEKLFF. The variable domain in full, with the rest retrieved from reference TRBV5-1 and TRBJ1-4, is KAGVTQTPRYLIKTRGQQVTLSCSPISGHRSVSWYQQTPGQGLQFLFEYFSETQRNKGNFPGRFSGRQFSNSRSEMNVSTLELGDSALYLCASSTGPGDEKLFFGSGTQLSVL.

This clonotype was detected only a few times. This rearrangement joins TRBV11-2 to TRBJ1-2, with TRBD1 matching over 10 bases. The CDR3 is 18 amino acids. Germline-derived CDR1 and CDR2 are SGHAT and FQNNGV. V lost 5 bases to trimming and J lost 3 bases; unmatched junction nucleotides: 15. The CDR3 loop reads CASSTTGGEIQEDYGYTF. CDR3 sequence (DNA): TGTGCCAGCAGCACGACAGGGGGCGAAATACAGGAGGACTATGGCTACACCTTC. The entire variable domain, with the rest obtained from reference TRBV11-2 and TRBJ1-2, is as follows: EAGVAQSPRYKIIEKRQSVAFWCNPISGHATLYWYQQILGQGPKLLIQFQNNGVVDDSQLPKDRFSAERLKGVDSTLKIQPAKLEDSAVYLCASSTTGGEIQEDYGYTFGSGTRLTVV.